Listed here are 10 T cell receptor beta chains from one sample, sequenced in a study of CD8+ T cells in alopecia areata (dated by TCRdb to 2016 to 2018). Receptor amplification or capture employed the immunoSEQ multiplex PCR assay. RNA was extracted from all samples and reverse transcribed into cDNA as template for TCR sequencing. TCRdb retrieved this table from immuneACCESS and kept in-frame rearrangements only. Not all clones are present; in checked studies, unresolved V genes account for under half, and no reason is known for the remainder. The sample table records roughly 250,000 clones; 45% to 70% of these occur just once. The top ten clones comprise 0.9% to 0.95% of the sample. In light of the paper, this sample's treatment or condition label describes: oral pan-JAK inhibitor, 5-10 mg twice daily. This specimen consisted of CD4+ T cells sorted from blood, obtained at approximately week 52, from a patient treated with tofacitinib. The receptors originated from a human donor with alopecia areata.

There are a few counts of this clone. The genes are TRBV7-9 and TRBJ1-2; D is unclear. The CDR3 contains 14 residues. Germline loops: CDR1 SEHNR, CDR2 FQNEAQ (reference sequence). V was cut by 1 base and J by 0 bases, with 6 bases left in between. The CDR3 spells CASSLGQANYGYTF. For the CDR3, the DNA is TGTGCCAGCAGCTTAGGCCAAGCTAACTATGGCTACACCTTC.

This rearrangement joins TRBV6-1 to TRBJ2-3; TRBD2 aligns across 7 bases. Germline-derived CDR1 and CDR2 are MNHNS and SASEGT. CDR3 size: 14 residues. After removal of 5 bases from V and 2 bases from J, the junction contained 4 bases not matched to a gene. The chain's CDR3 is CASSPGTNTDTQYF. The CDR3 DNA reads TGTGCCAGCAGTCCCGGGACTAACACAGATACGCAGTATTTT.

This chain's CDR3 is CASSAQGFYGYTF. In nucleotides, the CDR3 is TGTGCCAGCAGTGCCCAGGGATTCTATGGCTACACCTTC. The chain has TRBV25-1 and TRBJ1-2; D is possibly TRBD1 (5 bases). Germline V gives CDR1 MGHDK, CDR2 SYGVNS. Trimming left V 4 bases short and J 4 bases short, with 10 bases between. The CDR3 covers 13 residues.

J is TRBJ2-2 and V is TRBV19; a possible D gene is TRBD1 (5 bases). Germline values: CDR1 LNHDA, CDR2 SQIVND (reference sequence). The CDR3 covers 16 residues. V shed 7 bases and J shed 3 bases, with 18 bases lying between them. In DNA, the CDR3 is TGTGCCAGTACTCATACGCGGCAGGGCTACACCGGGGAGCTGTTTTTT. This gives the protein CASTHTRQGYTGELFF.

This chain connects TRBV30 to TRBJ2-4; 10 bases agree with TRBD2. V shed 4 bases, J shed 6 bases, and the junction held 3 bases outside the gene matches. CDR1 GTSNPN and CDR2 SVGIG come from the germline V gene (reference sequence). CDR3 length equals 13 residues. The CDR3 DNA reads TGTGCCTGGAATCCTAGCGGGGGAAACATTCAGTACTTC. Amino acids: CAWNPSGGNIQYF.

The chain employs TRBV7-2 and TRBJ1-5; D remains ambiguous. The length of the CDR3 is 15 residues. V was shortened by 5 bases and J by 3 bases, with 14 bases between the two germline ends. Germline V CDR1 and CDR2: SGHTA, FQGNSA. The CDR3 nucleotides read TGTGCCAGCAGCCCACCAGGCAGTCACAATCAGCCCCAGCATTTT. Translation: CASSPPGSHNQPQHF.

CDR3 coding DNA: TGTGCCAGCAGCCAGGCCTGGGGAGGGCTCGGGCCCTACAATGAGCAGTTCTTC. Its translation: CASSQAWGGLGPYNEQFF. The chain carries TRBV14 and TRBJ2-1; 7 nucleotides agree with TRBD2. V trimming: 3 bases; J trimming: 2 bases; junction bases outside the gene matches: 13. CDR3 length: 18 amino acids. The V gene's germline CDR1 is SGHDN and CDR2 FVKESK.

The V call is TRBV7-3, the J call TRBJ2-2, with no clear D. This CDR3 region has 14 residues. V was shortened by 5 bases and J by 1 base, with 8 bases between the two germline ends. In germline, CDR1 is SGHTA, CDR2 FQGTGA. The CDR3 sequence: CASSPPQNTGELFF. In DNA form, the CDR3 reads TGTGCCAGCAGCCCACCACAGAACACCGGGGAGCTGTTTTTT.

CDR3 DNA: TGTGCCAGCAGTGGGCAGATACCCTACGAGCAGTACTTC. It is translated as CASSGQIPYEQYF. This chain joins TRBV2 and TRBJ2-7; no definite D call. The V and J ends lost 4 bases and 2 bases respectively, with 9 bases between them. Germline lookup yields CDR1 SNHLY and CDR2 FYNNEI. The CDR3 contains 13 residues.

The chain uses TRBV5-1 and TRBJ2-2, with D possibly matching TRBD2 (6 bases). CDR3 size: 17 residues. Germline CDR1 reads SGHRS; CDR2 reads YFSETQ. Trimming cost V 0 bases and J 0 bases, with 12 bases left between them. The CDR3 DNA reads as TGCGCCAGCAGCTTGGACGGAGGGTTCCCGAACACCGGGGAGCTGTTTTTT. As protein: CASSLDGGFPNTGELFF.